The rows below give T cell receptor beta chains drawn from one sample of a study of T cells after yellow fever vaccination. TCRdb recomputed calls from the 5' RACE reads with MiXCR, one row per CDR3 protein. The repertoire consists of some 250,000 distinct CDR3 sequences, with 3.6% occurring once and the leading ten covering around 19%. The sequencing used PBMCs, collected 15 days after the yellow fever booster vaccination. The source of these receptors is a man between 18 and 29 years old who received the YFV17D yellow fever vaccine. CDR3s include the opening cysteine and the closing phenylalanine or tryptophan. D genes are given only for firm matches. Rows may omit the clone size; those that give it use once, few, many or a size class.

-	many	TRBJ1-2	TRBV15	TGTGCCACCAGCAGCTACGGGACGTCCGCGGATGGCTACACCTTC	CATSSYGTSADGYTF
-	many	TRBJ2-4	TRBV13	TGTGCCAGCAGCGCCCAGACTAGGGCCAAAAACATTCAGTACTTC	CASSAQTRAKNIQYF
-	many	TRBJ2-2	TRBV15	TGTGCCACGGGATGGGGCACCGGGGAGCTGTTTTTT	CATGWGTGELFF
-	many	TRBJ1-5	TRBV6-5	TGTGCCAGCAGTATAAGTTATAGCAATCAGCCCCAGCATTTT	CASSISYSNQPQHF
-	many	TRBJ2-2	TRBV7-8	TGTGCCAGCAGCCCTGGGACAAGCACCGGGGAGCTGTTTTTT	CASSPGTSTGELFF
TRBD1	many	TRBJ2-7	TRBV19	TGTGCCACTACACGACAGGGGACCTACGAGCAGTACTTC	CATTRQGTYEQYF
TRBD1	many	TRBJ2-1	TRBV6-4	TGTGCCAGCAGTCCTGGGGGACAGGGGGAGTACAATGAGCAGTTCTTC	CASSPGGQGEYNEQFF
-	-	TRBJ2-1	TRBV5-4	TGTGCCAGCAGCTGGGGACCCAGGGTGGAGAATGAGCAGTTCTTC	CASSWGPRVENEQFF
TRBD2	-	TRBJ2-1	TRBV20-1	TGCAGTGCCAGGGGTTTTCGACTAGCGGGGGTCAATGAGCAGTTCTTC	CSARGFRLAGVNEQFF
TRBD2	many	TRBJ2-5	TRBV7-2	TGTGCCAGCAGCTTAAATAGCGGGGAAGAGACCCAGTACTTC	CASSLNSGEETQYF
-	few	TRBJ1-2	TRBV13	TGTGCCAGCAGCCACGGAACGCTGGCTCCTGGCTACACCTTC	CASSHGTLAPGYTF
-	many	TRBJ2-7	TRBV27	TGTGCCAGCACGGGGACGGCTTCCTACGAGCAGTACTTC	CASTGTASYEQYF
-	many	TRBJ1-3	TRBV29-1	TGCAGCGCCTTAACGGGGGACGGAAACACCATATATTTT	CSALTGDGNTIYF
-	few	TRBJ1-2	TRBV4-3	TGCGCCAGCAGCCACACGACAATGGTTGGCTATGGCTACACCTTC	CASSHTTMVGYGYTF
-	many	TRBJ2-3	TRBV5-1	TGCGCCAGCAGCGGAGGGCAGCCCACAGATACGCAGTATTTT	CASSGGQPTDTQYF
-	many	TRBJ1-1	TRBV29-1	TGCAGCGCGGGGAACACTGAAGCTTTCTTT	CSAGNTEAFF
-	many	TRBJ1-1	TRBV20-1	TGCAGTGCTAGAGATCGAAGGGCCCAGATGAACACTGAAGCTTTCTTT	CSARDRRAQMNTEAFF
-	many	TRBJ2-7	TRBV5-6	TGTGCCAGCAGCCGCCTTCCGTCGAGCTCCTACGAGCAGTACTTC	CASSRLPSSSYEQYF
-	few	TRBJ1-6	TRBV6-5	TGTGCCAGCAGTTACTCGAGTGTGGGAGCCCCAAATTCACCCCTCCACTTT	CASSYSSVGAPNSPLHF
-	many	TRBJ2-3	TRBV18	TGTGCCAGCTCACCACGGCAGGCCACAGATACGCAGTATTTT	CASSPRQATDTQYF
TRBD2	many	TRBJ2-2	TRBV2	TGTGCCAGCAGTGAAGGCGGGGGGCCGAACACCGGGGAGCTGTTTTTT	CASSEGGGPNTGELFF
-	many	TRBJ2-2	TRBV4-3	TGCGCCAGCAGCCCAGGAGCTAGACGGACCGGGGAGCTGTTTTTT	CASSPGARRTGELFF
-	-	TRBJ1-2	TRBV5-1	TGCGCCAGCACTCAAGGACTGTATTCGGAAGGCTACACCTTC	CASTQGLYSEGYTF
TRBD2	many	TRBJ2-5	TRBV7-9	TGTGCCAGCAGCTTAAATGGTTGGACTAGCGGGGTAGAGACCCAGTACTTC	CASSLNGWTSGVETQYF
-	many	TRBJ1-5	TRBV7-8	TGTGCCAGCAGCTTAGGGTATCGGTGGCAGGTCCATAATCAGCCCCAGCATTTT	CASSLGYRWQVHNQPQHF
TRBD2	many	TRBJ2-7	TRBV7-9	TGTGCCAGCAGCGTATGGGGACTAGCCAGCTCCTACGAGCAGTACTTC	CASSVWGLASSYEQYF
-	many	TRBJ1-3	TRBV6-1	TGTGCCAGCAGTGTCAGCCTGGACACCATATATTTT	CASSVSLDTIYF
-	many	TRBJ1-4	TRBV5-5	TGTGCCAGCAGCCCCTACGTGGATGAAAAACTGTTTTTT	CASSPYVDEKLFF
-	many	TRBJ1-2	TRBV5-6	TGTGCCAGCAGCCCGGGGGGCAGTGGCTACACCTTC	CASSPGGSGYTF
TRBD1	many	TRBJ1-5	TRBV6-4	TGTGCCAGCAGTGAAGTAGCCGGGACAGGGGGGCCGAAGAGCAATCAGCCCCAGCATTTT	CASSEVAGTGGPKSNQPQHF
TRBD1	few	TRBJ1-2	TRBV5-4	TGTGCCAGCAGCTCCCCCTCACAGGGGAGGGACTATGGCTACACCTTC	CASSSPSQGRDYGYTF
-	many	TRBJ1-1	TRBV6-2/TRBV6-3	TGTGCCAGCAGCTATGAGCACGCGAACACTGAAGCTTTCTTT	CASSYEHANTEAFF
TRBD2	many	TRBJ2-5	TRBV7-7	TGTGCTAGCAGCTTAGCGGGAGGGGATGAGACCCAGTACTTC	CASSLAGGDETQYF
-	many	TRBJ1-1	TRBV20-1	TGCAGTGCTAGAGATGTGGGCAGCACTGAAGCTTTCTTT	CSARDVGSTEAFF
TRBD2	-	TRBJ2-2	TRBV5-1	TGCGCCAGCAGCTTTCTAGCGGCGAACACCGGGGAGCTGTTTTTT	CASSFLAANTGELFF
-	few	TRBJ1-1	TRBV11-2	TGTGCCAGCAGCTTAAAGGTTTCCTCGGGGGATACTGAAGCTTTCTTT	CASSLKVSSGDTEAFF
-	many	TRBJ2-3	TRBV12-3/TRBV12-4	TGTGCCAGCAGTTTACGGGCGGGGAGCACAGATACGCAGTATTTT	CASSLRAGSTDTQYF
-	many	TRBJ2-5	TRBV10-2	TGCGCCACCAAACGGGGGGCCCAAGAGACCCAGTACTTC	CATKRGAQETQYF
-	many	TRBJ2-1	TRBV19	TGTGCCAGTAGTATCCAAATCGGCCCTCAAGGGTACAATGAGCAGTTCTTC	CASSIQIGPQGYNEQFF
-	many	TRBJ2-5	TRBV20-1	TGCAGTGCTAGACCCTTAAGAGGCGGTTGGGGGGAGACCCAGTACTTC	CSARPLRGGWGETQYF
TRBD1	few	TRBJ2-2	TRBV7-3	TGTGCCAGCAGCCCCTCTGGGACAGGAGGAGCCGGGGAGCTGTTTTTT	CASSPSGTGGAGELFF
TRBD1	many	TRBJ1-2	TRBV12-3/TRBV12-4	TGTGCCAGCACCGGGGACAGCTATGGCTACACCTTC	CASTGDSYGYTF
-	many	TRBJ1-5	TRBV11-2	TGTGCCAGCAGCCACGGGTCCTTTCGAGCCCAGCATTTT	CASSHGSFRAQHF
-	many	TRBJ2-3	TRBV7-9	TGTGCCAGCAGCTTGCCAGATGGAGCAGATACGCAGTATTTT	CASSLPDGADTQYF